This TCR beta chain comes out of a study of shared clonotypes between healthy human individuals. There are 14 residues in the CDR3. Germline V gives CDR1 SGDLS, CDR2 YYNGEE. Findings and caveats of the study: In this cohort, only blood was sampled, and tissue repertoires likely differ. With few donors, the genetic and exposure-history diversity represented was limited.

In regard to this clone: The antigen is not known. The junction and the germline gene differ at one end; a read error may be behind it.

The donor cohort consisted entirely of Caucasian adults residing in Nashville, Tennessee. Original analysis: From ImmunoSEQ came sequences covering only the junction and carrying no quality scores, so filtering differed. Only in-frame clones appear in the TCRdb table, and some are missing; sequencing was by immunoSEQ multiplex PCR. D and trimming come from the DNA, and the V and J calls and clone size come from that table. The profile covers 2 million to 2.5 million clones, with nearly 97% appearing a single time and 0.1% to 0.15% taken by the ten largest. Material: naive CD4+ T cells sorted from blood. Subset of the sample: CD45RA+ positively selected. The rearrangement joins TRBV9 to TRBJ1-1; TRBD1 aligns across 7 bases. This receptor was obtained from a man in his late teens or twenties in good health. CDR3 sequence: CASTVDRVNTEAFF. CDR3 DNA: TGTGCCAGCACCGTAGACAGGGTGAACACTGAAGCTTTCTTT.